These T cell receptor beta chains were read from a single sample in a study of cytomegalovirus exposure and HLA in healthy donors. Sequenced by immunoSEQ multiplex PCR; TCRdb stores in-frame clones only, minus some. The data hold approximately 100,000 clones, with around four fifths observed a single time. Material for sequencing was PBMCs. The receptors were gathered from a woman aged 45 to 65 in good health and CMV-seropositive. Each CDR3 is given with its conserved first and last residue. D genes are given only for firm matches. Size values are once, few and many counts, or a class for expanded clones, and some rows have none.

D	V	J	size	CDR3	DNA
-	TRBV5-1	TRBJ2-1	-	CASSLAPAVANEQFF	TGCGCCAGCAGCTTGGCCCCAGCGGTGGCGAATGAGCAGTTCTTC
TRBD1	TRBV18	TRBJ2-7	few	CASSRGDSPGEQYF	TGTGCCAGCTCACGAGGGGACAGTCCCGGCGAGCAGTACTTC
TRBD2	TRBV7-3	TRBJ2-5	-	CASSPSSGRAEETQYF	TGTGCCAGCAGCCCCTCTAGCGGGAGGGCCGAAGAGACCCAGTACTTC
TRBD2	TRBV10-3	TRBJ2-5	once	CAISDYAGLAKKETQYF	TGTGCCATCAGTGACTACGCGGGACTAGCGAAAAAAGAGACCCAGTACTTC
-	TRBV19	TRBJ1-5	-	CASSIDRMGNQPQHF	TGTGCCAGTAGTATCGACAGAATGGGCAATCAGCCCCAGCATTTT
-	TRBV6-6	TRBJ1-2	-	CASSYSGGRHGYTF	TGTGCCAGCAGTTACTCGGGGGGAAGGCATGGCTACACCTTC
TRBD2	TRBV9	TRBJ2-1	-	CASSVVLGTSGNNEQFF	TGTGCCAGCAGCGTAGTTTTAGGGACTAGCGGGAACAATGAGCAGTTCTTC
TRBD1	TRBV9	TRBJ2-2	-	CASSVASGTGVNTGELFF	TGTGCCAGCAGCGTAGCTTCGGGGACAGGGGTAAACACCGGGGAGCTGTTTTTT
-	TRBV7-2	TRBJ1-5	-	CASSLGYNQPQHF	TGTGCCAGCAGCTTAGGTTATAATCAGCCCCAGCATTTT
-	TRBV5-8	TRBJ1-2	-	CASSRAPGGYGYTF	TGTGCCAGCAGCCGGGCCCCGGGAGGGTATGGCTACACCTTC
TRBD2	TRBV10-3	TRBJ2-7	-	CAISEGTSGRANEQYF	TGTGCCATCAGTGAGGGGACTAGCGGGAGGGCCAACGAGCAGTACTTC
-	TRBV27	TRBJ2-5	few	CASSAQGQWETQYF	TGTGCCAGCAGTGCCCAGGGGCAATGGGAGACCCAGTACTTC
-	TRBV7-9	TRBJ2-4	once	CASSLAGRGIAKNSQYF	TGTGCCAGCAGCTTAGCGGGAAGGGGGATAGCCAAAAACAGTCAGTACTTC
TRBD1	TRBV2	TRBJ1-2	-	CASRRTGAVYGYTF	TGTGCCAGCAGGAGGACAGGCGCCGTATATGGCTACACCTTC
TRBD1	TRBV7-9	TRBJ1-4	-	CASSFGTGGSGYEKLFF	TGTGCCAGCAGCTTCGGGACAGGGGGCTCGGGGTATGAAAAACTGTTTTTT
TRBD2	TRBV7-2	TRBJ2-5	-	CASRVGGGSKETQYF	TGTGCCAGCAGGGTGGGCGGGGGGTCAAAAGAGACCCAGTACTTC